This T cell receptor beta chain was captured by sequencing in a study of blood T cell repertoires in COVID-19. Study overall: Whether acute or convalescent, the COVID-19 samples came from the United States, Italy and Spain. Nucleic acid was either cDNA or gDNA, and it came from T cells, B-cell-depleted T cells, or PBMCs.

In the authors' workflow: Estimated nucleated cell counts came from reference gene primer amplification. The repertoire was sequenced with immunoSEQ multiplex PCR; TCRdb's copy has only in-frame clones and lacks some. D and trimming come from the DNA, and the V and J calls and clone size come from that table. The data show around 120,000 clones, approximately 80% seen once. This CDR3 has 14 amino acids. CDR1 is PRHDT and CDR2 is FYEKMQ in the germline V gene (reference sequence). The V and J ends lost 4 bases and 6 bases respectively, with 13 bases between them. The J gene is TRBJ2-1, the V gene TRBV13; possibly TRBD2 for D (5 bases). The sequence derives from a man aged 45-65 years with acute or convalescent COVID-19. The sequenced sample consisted of peripheral blood. CDR3: CASSSYWTGNEQFF. The CDR3 DNA follows: TGTGCCAGCAGCTCGTACTGGACTGGCAATGAGCAGTTCTTC.